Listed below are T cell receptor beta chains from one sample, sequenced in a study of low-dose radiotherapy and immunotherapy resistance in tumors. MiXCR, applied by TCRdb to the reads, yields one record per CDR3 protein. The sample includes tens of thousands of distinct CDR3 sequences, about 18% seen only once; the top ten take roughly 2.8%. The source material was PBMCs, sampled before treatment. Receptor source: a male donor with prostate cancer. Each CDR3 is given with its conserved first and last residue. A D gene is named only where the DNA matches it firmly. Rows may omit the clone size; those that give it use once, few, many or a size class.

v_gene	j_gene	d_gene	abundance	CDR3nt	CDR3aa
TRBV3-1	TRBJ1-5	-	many	TGTGCCAGCAGCCAAGGAGCGACAGCCAGTAATCAGCCCCAGCATTTT	CASSQGATASNQPQHF
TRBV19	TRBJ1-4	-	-	TGTGCCAGTAGTACCCGGGCAGGGGAGGAAAAACTGTTTTTT	CASSTRAGEEKLFF
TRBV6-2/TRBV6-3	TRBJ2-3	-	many	TGTGCCAGCTCGATTATCCGCACAGATACGCAGTATTTT	CASSIIRTDTQYF
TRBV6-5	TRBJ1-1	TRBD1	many	TGTGCCAGCAGCCCCATCCGAGGGGGCCGGTCTGTCAGCACTGAAGCTTTCTTT	CASSPIRGGRSVSTEAFF
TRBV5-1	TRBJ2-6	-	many	TGCGCCAGCAGACCTAGGCCAATGGGTGGGGCCAACGTCCTGACTTTC	CASRPRPMGGANVLTF
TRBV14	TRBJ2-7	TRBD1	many	TGTGCCAGCAGCGGAGCTCGGACAGGGCCACACGAGCAGTACTTC	CASSGARTGPHEQYF
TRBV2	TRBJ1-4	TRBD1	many	TGTGCCAGCAGTGTAGGGGGGACAGCATCGTGGCTTGAAAAACTGTTTTTT	CASSVGGTASWLEKLFF
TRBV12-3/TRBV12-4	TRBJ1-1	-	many	TGTGCCAGCAGTTTAATGGGGGGCGCTGAAGCTTTCTTT	CASSLMGGAEAFF
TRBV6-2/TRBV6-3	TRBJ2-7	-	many	TGTGCCAGCAGTGATTTGACTGAAGAGCAGTACTTC	CASSDLTEEQYF
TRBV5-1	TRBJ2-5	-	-	TGCGCCAGCAGCTTGGGGGACTACCAAGAGACCCAGTACTTC	CASSLGDYQETQYF
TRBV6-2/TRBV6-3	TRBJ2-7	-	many	TGTGCCAGCAGTTACTCGACTAGGGACCCCTACGAGCAGTACTTC	CASSYSTRDPYEQYF
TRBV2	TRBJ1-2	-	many	TGTGCCAGCAGCCAGTCGGGCTCTAGCCCGGGGGGCTACACCTTC	CASSQSGSSPGGYTF
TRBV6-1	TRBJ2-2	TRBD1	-	TGTGCCAGCAGTGAAGCGGGACAGGGCACTTACACCGGGGAGCTGTTTTTT	CASSEAGQGTYTGELFF
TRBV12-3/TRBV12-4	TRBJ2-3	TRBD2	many	TGTGCCAGCAGTTTGGGAACTAGCGGAGGCACAGATACGCAGTATTTT	CASSLGTSGGTDTQYF
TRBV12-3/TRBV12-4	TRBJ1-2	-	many	TGTGCCAGCAGTTTCAAGGACAACTATGGCTACACCTTC	CASSFKDNYGYTF
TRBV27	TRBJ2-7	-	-	TGTGCCAGCAGTTTATTGGCCCCAGGGATGGGCCTCTACGAGCAGTACTTC	CASSLLAPGMGLYEQYF
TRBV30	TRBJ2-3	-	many	TGTGCCTGGAGTGGAGGGTACACAGATACGCAGTATTTT	CAWSGGYTDTQYF
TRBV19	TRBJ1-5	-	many	TGTGCCAGTGGATCCGGGGGGGGCAATCAGCCCCAGCATTTT	CASGSGGGNQPQHF
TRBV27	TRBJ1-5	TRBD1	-	TGTGCCAGCAGTTCCGGGACAGGCGAGAGGCCCCAGCATTTT	CASSSGTGERPQHF
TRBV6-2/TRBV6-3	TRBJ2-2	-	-	TGTGCCAGCAGGAGTGAGGGCACCGGGGAGCTGTTTTTT	CASRSEGTGELFF